These 17 T cell receptor beta chains share one sample of origin, sequenced in a study of spatial heterogeneity in lung cancer. Each CDR3 protein gets one entry after TCRdb re-called the 5' RACE reads with MiXCR. The sample lists some 100,000 distinct CDR3 sequences, approximately 12% occurring once. Documented time point: sample taken at primary tumor resection. Material for sequencing was whole RNA from tumor, nontumor lung or frozen PBMC, left unsorted. The starting material was PBMCs, obtained at surgery. These receptor sequences come from a male donor with early-stage non-small cell lung cancer.

This clonotype has just a few counts. This chain joins TRBV20-1 and TRBJ1-2; D ambiguous. From germline, CDR1 is DFQATT and CDR2 SNEGSKA (reference sequence). The CDR3 is made up of 14 amino acids. Trimming cost V 6 bases and J 3 bases, with 17 bases left between them. Written as DNA, the CDR3 is TGCAGTGCCTCGACTCGGCGTAGGGACTATGGCTACACCTTC. Amino acids: CSASTRRRDYGYTF.

Only one count was recorded for this clonotype. The rearrangement joins TRBV5-5 to TRBJ2-3; TRBD1 matches at 7 bases. V trimming: 3 bases; J trimming: 0 bases; junction bases outside the gene matches: 10. Looked up from germline, CDR1 is SGHKS and CDR2 is YYEKEE (reference sequence). The CDR3 length is 17 residues. CDR3 bases: TGTGCCAGCAGCTCGGCTACAGGGGCCCTTAGCACAGATACGCAGTATTTT. Protein sequence: CASSSATGALSTDTQYF.

V gene TRBV27 combines with J gene TRBJ2-3; D may be TRBD2 (6 bases). Germline V gives CDR1 MNHEY, CDR2 SMNVEV (reference sequence). Trimming removed 5 bases at V and 1 base at J, with 22 bases between. CDR3 length: 18 amino acids. CDR3 residues: CASSRVPQGGLGTDTQYF. For the CDR3, the DNA is TGTGCCAGCAGTCGAGTCCCCCAGGGAGGCCTTGGCACAGATACGCAGTATTTT.

This clonotype has at least ten counts. The chain couples TRBV6-2 or TRBV6-3 to TRBJ1-5, with a possible D match to TRBD1 (5 bases). The germline V gene encodes CDR1 MNHEY and CDR2 SVGEGT. The V and J ends lost 2 bases and 3 bases respectively, with 8 bases between them. The CDR3 runs to 14 residues. The chain's CDR3 is CASSYRGFNQPQHF. CDR3 DNA: TGTGCCAGCAGTTACAGGGGCTTCAATCAGCCCCAGCATTTT.

The chain has TRBV10-3 and TRBJ2-3; D gene ambiguous. This CDR3 is 15 amino acids long. Germline CDR1 ENHRY, CDR2 SYGVKD. The V gene lost 6 bases and the J gene lost 2 bases, with 15 bases spanning the gap. This chain's CDR3 is CAISLSVRDTDTQYF. The CDR3 DNA reads as TGTGCCATCAGCCTAAGCGTGAGAGACACAGATACGCAGTATTTT.

This rearrangement joins TRBV5-1 to TRBJ2-2, with 8 bases fitting TRBD1. V gave up 4 bases and J gave up 5 bases; unmatched junction bases: 7. Germline-derived CDR1 and CDR2 are SGHRS and YFSETQ. This CDR3 region has 15 residues. DNA of the CDR3: TGCGCCAGCAGCGGGAGGACAGGGAGTACCGGGGAGCTGTTTTTT. Its translation is CASSGRTGSTGELFF.

This clonotype has a handful of counts. The chain joins TRBV3-1 to TRBJ2-5; TRBD1 aligns across 10 bases. V shed 4 bases and J 4 bases; nucleotides not matched to a gene: 12. The CDR3 length is 17 residues. Per the germline V gene, CDR1 is LGHDT and CDR2 is YNNKEL (reference sequence). The CDR3 spells CASSRLRQGAARETQYF. In DNA form, the CDR3 reads TGTGCCAGCAGCCGACTCAGACAGGGGGCCGCCCGAGAGACCCAGTACTTC.

This clonotype showed up just a few times. This chain joins TRBV6-5 and TRBJ1-5; D is perhaps TRBD1 (6 bases). CDR3 length: 12 amino acids. Trimming removed 6 bases at V and 7 bases at J, with 10 bases between. CDR1 and CDR2 from the germline V gene are MNHEY and SVGAGI. CDR3 DNA sequence: TGTGCCAGCAGGACAGGCGAGCAGCCCCAGCATTTT. Translating gives CASRTGEQPQHF.

The rearrangement uses TRBV29-1 and TRBJ1-2, with D maybe TRBD1 (5 bases). The CDR3 contains 13 residues. The V end lost 0 bases, the J end lost 7 bases, and 12 bases lay between the germline ends. Germline CDR1 reads SQVTM; CDR2 reads ANQGSEA. CDR3 in DNA: TGCAGCGTTGAAGAGGCAGGGTCCCTTGGCTACACCTTC. Translated: CSVEEAGSLGYTF. Supplemented by reference TRBV29-1 and TRBJ1-2, the full variable domain reads SAVISQKPSRDICQRGTSLTIQCQVDSQVTMMFWYRQQPGQSLTLIATANQGSEATYESGFVIDKFPISRPNLTFSTLTVSNMSPEDSSIYLCSVEEAGSLGYTFGSGTRLTVV.

This clonotype was recorded many times. The chain is built from TRBV27 and TRBJ1-2; D perhaps matches TRBD1 (5 bases). V gave up 3 bases and J gave up 2 bases, with 13 bases separating them. Germline V gene data show CDR1 as MNHEY and CDR2 as SMNVEV (reference sequence). The CDR3 is 15 residues long. The CDR3 loop reads CASSLTGTPNYGYTF. In DNA, the CDR3 is TGTGCCAGCAGTTTGACGGGGACCCCAAACTATGGCTACACCTTC.

V usage is TRBV3-1 and J usage is TRBJ2-5; D call uncertain. The length of the CDR3 is 15 residues. The germline gives CDR1 LGHDT, CDR2 YNNKEL (reference sequence). V was shortened by 0 bases and J by 5 bases, with 13 bases between the two germline ends. CDR3 sequence reads: CASSQEPRPGETQYF. In DNA form, the CDR3 reads TGTGCCAGCAGCCAAGAGCCCCGTCCTGGCGAGACCCAGTACTTC.

This clonotype came up a few times. DNA for the CDR3: TGTGCCACCAGTGACCCCCGGACAGGGACTGAAGCTTTCTTT. This gives the protein CATSDPRTGTEAFF. The rearrangement uses TRBV24-1 and TRBJ1-1; 8 bases match TRBD1. V was pared by 4 bases and J by 5 bases, with 5 bases of the junction left unmatched. This CDR3 is built from 14 residues. Germline V CDR1 and CDR2: KGHDR, SFDVKD.

The V gene is TRBV27, the J gene TRBJ2-1; D is perhaps TRBD1 (6 bases). CDR1 is MNHEY and CDR2 is SMNVEV in the germline V gene (reference sequence). The V gene lost 4 bases and the J gene lost 5 bases, with 12 bases spanning the gap. The CDR3 runs to 14 residues. The CDR3 reads CASSWAGANNEQFF. In nucleotides, the CDR3 is TGTGCCAGCAGTTGGGCAGGGGCAAACAATGAGCAGTTCTTC.

The gene calls are TRBV2 and TRBJ1-4, with D maybe TRBD1 (5 bases). Deletions cut 6 bases from V and 12 bases from J, with 23 bases between. This CDR3 spans 15 amino acids. Germline-derived CDR1 and CDR2 are SNHLY and FYNNEI. CDR3 residues: CASRSPGTSKRELFF. In nucleotides, the CDR3 is TGTGCCAGCAGAAGCCCCGGGACGTCAAAACGAGAACTGTTTTTT.

This clonotype was counted many times. The chain carries TRBV7-2 and TRBJ2-6; unclear D gene. Germline CDR1 is SGHTA and CDR2 is FQGNSA. The CDR3 has 16 residues. V was clipped by 4 bases and J by 0 bases, with 10 bases between them. The CDR3 protein is CASSSFPSSGANVLTF. CDR3 nucleotides: TGTGCCAGCAGCTCGTTTCCGAGCTCTGGGGCCAACGTCCTGACTTTC.

There are a few counts of this clonotype. The genes are TRBV3-1 and TRBJ2-2, with TRBD2 matching 10 bases. From germline, CDR1 is LGHDT and CDR2 YNNKEL (reference sequence). The CDR3 consists of 17 residues. J gave up 3 bases and V 1 base, and 5 bases lay outside the gene matches. CDR3 bases: TGTGCCAGCAGCCAAGTGGTCCTAGCGGGGGACACCGGGGAGCTGTTTTTT. Translated, it gives CASSQVVLAGDTGELFF. The full variable domain, its missing parts supplied by reference TRBV3-1 and TRBJ2-2, is DTAVSQTPKYLVTQMGNDKSIKCEQNLGHDTMYWYKQDSKKFLKIMFSYNNKELIINETVPNRFSPKSPDKAHLNLHINSLELGDSAVYFCASSQVVLAGDTGELFFGEGSRLTVL.

There are a few counts of this clonotype. The chain uses TRBV20-1 and TRBJ2-6; D remains unclear. V lost 4 bases and J lost 0, with 7 bases in between. Germline CDR1 is DFQATT and CDR2 is SNEGSKA (reference sequence). CDR3 size: 14 residues. This CDR3 is CSAKYSSGANVLTF. CDR3 DNA sequence: TGCAGTGCTAAATATAGCTCTGGGGCCAACGTCCTGACTTTC.